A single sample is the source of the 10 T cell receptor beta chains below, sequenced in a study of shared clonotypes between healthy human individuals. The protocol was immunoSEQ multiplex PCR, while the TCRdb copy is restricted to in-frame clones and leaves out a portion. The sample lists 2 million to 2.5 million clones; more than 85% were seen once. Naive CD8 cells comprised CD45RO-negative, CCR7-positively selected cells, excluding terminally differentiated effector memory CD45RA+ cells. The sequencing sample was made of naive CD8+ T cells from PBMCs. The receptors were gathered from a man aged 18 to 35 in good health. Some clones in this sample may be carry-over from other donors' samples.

CDR3 nucleotide sequence: TGTGCCAGCACTAGATGGACTGAAGCTTTCTTT. It yields the protein CASTRWTEAFF. The chain combines TRBV6-1 with TRBJ1-1; D is unclear. The CDR3 consists of 11 residues. Trimming removed 7 bases at V and 5 bases at J, with 8 bases between. The germline V gene has CDR1 MNHNS and CDR2 SASEGT.

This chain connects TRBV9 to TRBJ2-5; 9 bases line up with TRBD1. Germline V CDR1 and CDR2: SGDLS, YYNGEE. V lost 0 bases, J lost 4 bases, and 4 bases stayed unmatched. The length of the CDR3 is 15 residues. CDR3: CASSVGWTGVETQYF. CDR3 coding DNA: TGTGCCAGCAGCGTAGGGTGGACAGGGGTAGAGACCCAGTACTTC.

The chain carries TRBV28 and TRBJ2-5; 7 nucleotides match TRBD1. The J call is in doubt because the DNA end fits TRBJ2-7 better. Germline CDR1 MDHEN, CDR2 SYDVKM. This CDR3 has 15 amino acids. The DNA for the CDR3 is TGTGCCAGCAGTGACCCAGGGGGATTCCCTGGCGAGCAGTACTTC. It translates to CASSDPGGFPGEQYF.

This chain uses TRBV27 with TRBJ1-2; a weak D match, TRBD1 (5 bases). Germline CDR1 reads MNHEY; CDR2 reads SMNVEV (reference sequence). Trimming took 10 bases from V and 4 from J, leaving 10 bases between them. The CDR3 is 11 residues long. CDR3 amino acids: CAITGGYGYTF. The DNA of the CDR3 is TGTGCCATTACCGGGGGCTATGGCTACACCTTC.

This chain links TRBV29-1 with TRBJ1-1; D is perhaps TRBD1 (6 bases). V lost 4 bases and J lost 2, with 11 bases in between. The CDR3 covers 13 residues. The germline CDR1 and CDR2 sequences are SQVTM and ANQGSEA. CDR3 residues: CSVVPRGNTEAFF. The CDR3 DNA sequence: TGCAGCGTTGTCCCCAGGGGTAACACTGAAGCTTTCTTT. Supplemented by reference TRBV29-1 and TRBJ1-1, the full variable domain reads SAVISQKPSRDICQRGTSLTIQCQVDSQVTMMFWYRQQPGQSLTLIATANQGSEATYESGFVIDKFPISRPNLTFSTLTVSNMSPEDSSIYLCSVVPRGNTEAFFGQGTRLTVV.

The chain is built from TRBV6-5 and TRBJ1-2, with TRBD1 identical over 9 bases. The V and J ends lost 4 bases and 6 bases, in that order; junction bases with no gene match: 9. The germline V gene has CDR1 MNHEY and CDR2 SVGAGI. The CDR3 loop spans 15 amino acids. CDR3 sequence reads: CASSSEWDRADGYTF. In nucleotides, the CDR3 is TGTGCCAGCAGTTCTGAATGGGACAGGGCCGATGGCTACACCTTC.

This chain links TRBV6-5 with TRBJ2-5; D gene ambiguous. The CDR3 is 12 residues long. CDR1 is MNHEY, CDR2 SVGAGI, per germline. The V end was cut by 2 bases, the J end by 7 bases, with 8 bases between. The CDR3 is CASSYGEGTQYF. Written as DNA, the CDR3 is TGTGCCAGCAGTTACGGGGAAGGGACCCAGTACTTC.

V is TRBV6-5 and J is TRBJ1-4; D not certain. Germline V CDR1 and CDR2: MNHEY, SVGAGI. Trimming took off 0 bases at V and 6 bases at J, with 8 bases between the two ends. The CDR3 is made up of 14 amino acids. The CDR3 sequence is CASSYSGSHEKLFF. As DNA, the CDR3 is TGTGCCAGCAGTTACTCAGGGTCGCATGAAAAACTGTTTTTT.

The CDR3 region is CATSRRAAGTDTQYF. CDR3 in DNA: TGTGCCACCAGCCGTCGGGCGGCGGGCACAGATACGCAGTATTTT. The genes are TRBV15 and TRBJ2-3; D is unclear. V was clipped by 5 bases and J by 1 base, with 13 bases between them. From germline, CDR1 is LNHNV and CDR2 YYDKDF (reference sequence). The CDR3 totals 15 residues.

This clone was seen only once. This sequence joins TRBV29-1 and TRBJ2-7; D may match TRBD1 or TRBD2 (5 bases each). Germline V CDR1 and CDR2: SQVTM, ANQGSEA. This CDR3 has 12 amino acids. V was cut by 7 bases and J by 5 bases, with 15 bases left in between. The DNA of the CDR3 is TGCAGCGGCCGAGGGGCGCTGGACGAGCAGTACTTC. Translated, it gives CSGRGALDEQYF.